Listed here are 17 T cell receptor beta chains from one sample, sequenced in a study of blood T cells in healthy people across ages. A second PCR, run for roughly 7 to 12 cycles, used a sample-barcoded 5' primer plus a J-beta primer mix. TCRdb reanalysed the 5' RACE reads using MiXCR and keeps one entry per CDR3 protein. The profile shows 980,000 or so distinct CDR3 sequences, around 49% of them singletons. The sample comprised blood. The source of these receptors is a young man in good health.

This clonotype has a count of ten or more. The chain links TRBV4-1 to TRBJ2-1; no reliable D call. Looked up from germline, CDR1 is MGHRA and CDR2 is YSYEKL. The CDR3 is made up of 14 amino acids. Trimming left V 0 bases short and J 15 bases short, with 18 bases between. CDR3 sequence (DNA): TGCGCCAGCAGCCAAGACTTTACTGTAACGGGTCGGTTCTTC. Its protein product is CASSQDFTVTGRFF.

This clonotype has only a few counts. The V call is TRBV28, the J call TRBJ2-7; the match to TRBD2 covers 12 bases. Germline CDR1 MDHEN, CDR2 SYDVKM. Losses at the gene ends were 8 bases for V and 3 bases for J; bases not matched to a gene: 5. The CDR3 spans 14 residues. The chain's CDR3 is CASLRTSGNYEQYF. The DNA of the CDR3 is TGTGCCAGCCTCAGGACTAGCGGGAACTACGAGCAGTACTTC.

This clonotype was observed many times. V and J are TRBV9 and TRBJ2-1, with 9 bases aligning to TRBD2. J was trimmed by 0 bases and V by 4 bases; bases with no gene match: 8. The CDR3 extends over 17 amino acids. Germline CDR1 is SGDLS and CDR2 is YYNGEE. The CDR3 DNA reads as TGTGCCAGCAGCATTTCGACTAGCGGAGACTCCTACAATGAGCAGTTCTTC. Protein product: CASSISTSGDSYNEQFF.

This clonotype was counted a few times. The V gene is TRBV9, the J gene TRBJ2-5; no definite D call. CDR3 size: 15 residues. V gave up 0 bases and J gave up 7 bases, with 16 bases separating them. Per the germline V gene, CDR1 is SGDLS and CDR2 is YYNGEE. The CDR3 protein is CASSVADMAWGTQYF. The CDR3 nucleotides read TGTGCCAGCAGCGTAGCGGATATGGCCTGGGGGACCCAGTACTTC.

DNA of the CDR3: TGTGCCAGTAGTATTGGGGTGGACTACGAGCAGTACTTC. Protein sequence: CASSIGVDYEQYF. The chain carries TRBV19 and TRBJ2-4; D unclear. The DNA end lines up better with TRBJ2-7; the J call may be wrong. The CDR3 covers 13 residues. Per germline, CDR1 LNHDA and CDR2 SQIVND (reference sequence).

The chain couples TRBV7-2 to TRBJ1-2, with D uncertain. Trimming removed 3 bases at V and 4 bases at J, with 21 bases between. Germline values: CDR1 SGHTA, CDR2 FQGNSA. This CDR3 is 17 amino acids long. The CDR3 DNA sequence: TGTGCCAGCAGCTTCGTACCTACAGCGTCCTGGGTCTATGGCTACACCTTC. It encodes CASSFVPTASWVYGYTF.

This clonotype showed up many times. The chain is built from TRBV7-2 and TRBJ2-2; no definite D call. This CDR3 is built from 15 residues. CDR1 is SGHTA, CDR2 FQGNSA, per germline. Trimming took off 3 bases at V and 1 base at J, with 9 bases between the two ends. This CDR3 is CASSFDSGNTGELFF. CDR3 DNA: TGTGCCAGCAGCTTCGACTCAGGGAACACCGGGGAGCTGTTTTTT. Full variable domain (missing parts from reference TRBV7-2 and TRBJ2-2): GAGVSQSPSNKVTEKGKDVELRCDPISGHTALYWYRQSLGQGLEFLIYFQGNSAPDKSGLPSDRFSAERTGGSVSTLTIQRTQQEDSAVYLCASSFDSGNTGELFFGEGSRLTVL.

The V call is TRBV7-2, the J call TRBJ2-2; 13 bases map to TRBD2. The CDR3 is 17 residues long. Per the germline V gene, CDR1 is SGHTA and CDR2 is FQGNSA. V lost 7 bases, J lost 3 bases, and 8 bases stayed unmatched. CDR3 region: CASIRTSGGTYTGELFF. In DNA form, the CDR3 reads TGTGCCAGCATTCGGACTAGCGGGGGCACATACACCGGGGAGCTGTTTTTT.

This clonotype turned up a few times. This chain uses TRBV19 with TRBJ2-7; a weak D match, TRBD2 (5 bases). The CDR3 sequence is 17 residues long. In germline, CDR1 is LNHDA, CDR2 SQIVND (reference sequence). V was shortened by 3 bases and J by 3 bases, with 21 bases between the two germline ends. In DNA form, the CDR3 reads TGTGCCAGTAGTATCGTTGGGGAACTAGGACTGGTCTACGAGCAGTACTTC. It yields the protein CASSIVGELGLVYEQYF.

Comments on this clonotype: A junction boundary mismatches the germline segment, possibly from a read error. V is TRBV3-1 and J is TRBJ2-7; D possibly matches TRBD1 or TRBD2 (5 bases each). The CDR3 is 16 residues long. The germline gives CDR1 LGHDT, CDR2 YNNKEL (reference sequence). The CDR3 sequence is CASSPLDGQGTYEQNF. In DNA form, the CDR3 reads TGTGCCAGCAGCCCACTTGACGGCCAAGGGACCTACGAGCAGAACTTC.

V is TRBV4-1 and J is TRBJ2-4; 10 bases are shared with TRBD2. The CDR3 runs to 16 residues. With 1 base clipped from V and 6 bases from J, the junction kept 6 bases outside the gene matches. Germline V gives CDR1 MGHRA, CDR2 YSYEKL. CDR3 loop: CASSQGGSGGGNIQYF. CDR3 in DNA: TGCGCCAGCAGCCAAGGAGGAAGCGGGGGGGGAAACATTCAGTACTTC.

Many counts were recorded for this clonotype. This chain connects TRBV3-1 to TRBJ2-1; no firm D call. V lost 1 base, J lost 6 bases, and 7 bases lay in between. CDR3 length equals 13 residues. Looked up from germline, CDR1 is LGHDT and CDR2 is YNNKEL (reference sequence). The CDR3 DNA reads TGTGCCAGCAGCCAAGTCAGTGCCAATGAGCAGTTCTTC. This gives the protein CASSQVSANEQFF.

The chain couples TRBV5-1 to TRBJ2-5; D gene uncertain. CDR3 length: 12 amino acids. Trimming pared 5 bases from V and 2 bases from J, leaving 7 bases between. Germline CDR1 reads SGHRS; CDR2 reads YFSETQ. CDR3 sequence (DNA): TGCGCCAGCAGAAGCGATCAAGAGACCCAGTACTTC. Amino acid sequence: CASRSDQETQYF.

The genes are TRBV7-2 and TRBJ1-2; D ambiguous. Trimming took 3 bases from V and 3 from J, leaving 17 bases between them. Germline lookup yields CDR1 SGHTA and CDR2 FQGNSA. The CDR3 has 16 amino acids. CDR3 sequence reads: CASSFILDPGDYGYTF. The CDR3 DNA reads as TGTGCCAGCAGCTTTATTTTGGATCCGGGAGACTATGGCTACACCTTC.

The chain recombines TRBV29-1 with TRBJ1-1; a weak D match, TRBD1 (5 bases). CDR1 and CDR2 (germline): SQVTM, ANQGSEA. This CDR3 has 12 amino acids. V gave up 5 bases and J gave up 4 bases, with 11 bases separating them. The CDR3 spells CSVQGGSTEAFF. The CDR3 DNA follows: TGCAGCGTTCAGGGAGGGAGCACTGAAGCTTTCTTT. Looking up the rest from reference TRBV29-1 and TRBJ1-1 gives the full variable domain: SAVISQKPSRDICQRGTSLTIQCQVDSQVTMMFWYRQQPGQSLTLIATANQGSEATYESGFVIDKFPISRPNLTFSTLTVSNMSPEDSSIYLCSVQGGSTEAFFGQGTRLTVV.

The rearrangement joins TRBV5-1 to TRBJ2-6, with 10 bases fitting TRBD2. CDR3 size: 16 residues. CDR1 and CDR2 (germline): SGHRS, YFSETQ. Trimming took 5 bases from V and 0 from J; bases not matched to a gene: 2. The CDR3 DNA sequence: TGCGCCAGCAGTCGACTAGCGGGCTCTGGGGCCAACGTCCTGACTTTC. This codes for CASSRLAGSGANVLTF.

This clonotype has only a few counts. In nucleotides, the CDR3 is TGTGCCAGCAGTGAGGTGGACAGGGAGGTCAATGAGCAGTTCTTC. This sequence encodes CASSEVDREVNEQFF. V is TRBV2 and J is TRBJ2-1, with 8 bases fitting TRBD1. The CDR3 length is 15 residues. The J segment lost 6 bases and the V segment lost 3 bases, leaving 7 bases of the junction unmatched. Germline CDR1 and CDR2: SNHLY and FYNNEI. Filled out from reference TRBV2 and TRBJ2-1, the complete variable domain reads EPEVTQTPSHQVTQMGQEVILRCVPISNHLYFYWYRQILGQKVEFLVSFYNNEISEKSEIFDDQFSVERPDGSNFTLKIRSTKLEDSAMYFCASSEVDREVNEQFFGPGTRLTVL.